The present T cell receptor beta chain was sequenced within a study of preoperative IRX-2 immunotherapy in early breast cancer. The treatment here: preoperative locoregional IRX-2 cytokine immunotherapy. Preoperative locoregional IRX-2 cytokine immunotherapy was tested in the phase Ib source study. Libraries were prepared by immunoSEQ multiplex PCR; TCRdb keeps only in-frame clonotypes and omits some of them. The repertoire holds around 29,000 clones, with 82% as singletons. Trimming took 7 bases from V and 8 from J; bases not matched to a gene: 14. CDR3 length equals 15 residues. Germline CDR1 reads SGHNT; CDR2 reads YENEEA.

The material was obtained from a patient treated with IRX-2 immunotherapy. This TCR was sampled from a human donor with breast cancer. The chain carries TRBV11-3 and TRBJ2-1, with 7 bases that match TRBD2. CDR3 DNA: TGTGCCAGCATACCGGGGGAGCGGGGAAGCGATGAGCAGTTCTTC. This codes for CASIPGERGSDEQFF.